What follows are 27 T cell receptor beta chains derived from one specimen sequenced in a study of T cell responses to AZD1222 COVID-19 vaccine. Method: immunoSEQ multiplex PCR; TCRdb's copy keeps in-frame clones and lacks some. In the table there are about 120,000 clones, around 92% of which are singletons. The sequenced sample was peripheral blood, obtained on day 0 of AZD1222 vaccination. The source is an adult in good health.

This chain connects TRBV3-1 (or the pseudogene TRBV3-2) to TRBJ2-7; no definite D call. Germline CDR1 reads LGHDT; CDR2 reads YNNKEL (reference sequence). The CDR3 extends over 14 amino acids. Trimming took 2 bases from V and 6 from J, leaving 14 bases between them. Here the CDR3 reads CASSQPNLRVEQYF. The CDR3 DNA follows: TGTGCCAGCAGCCAACCTAACCTTCGGGTCGAGCAGTACTTC.

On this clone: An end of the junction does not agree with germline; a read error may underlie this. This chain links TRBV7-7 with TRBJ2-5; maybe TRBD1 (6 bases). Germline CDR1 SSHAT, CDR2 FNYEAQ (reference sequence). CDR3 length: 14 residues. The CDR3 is CASSLRDRIETQYF. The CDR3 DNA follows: TGTGCTAGCAGCCTCCGTGACAGGATAGAGACCCAGTACTTC.

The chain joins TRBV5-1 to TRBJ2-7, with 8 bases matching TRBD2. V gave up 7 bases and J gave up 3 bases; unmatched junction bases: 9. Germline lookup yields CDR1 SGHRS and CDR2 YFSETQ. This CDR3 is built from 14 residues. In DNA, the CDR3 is TGCGCCAGCGGGCGGACTAGCCAATTCTACGAGCAGTACTTC. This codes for CASGRTSQFYEQYF.

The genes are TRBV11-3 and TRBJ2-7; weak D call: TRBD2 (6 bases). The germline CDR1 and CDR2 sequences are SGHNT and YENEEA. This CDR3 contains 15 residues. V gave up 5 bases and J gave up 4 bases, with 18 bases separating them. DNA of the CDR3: TGTGCCAGCAGCGCTACCGGGGGAGCCGCGTACGAGCAGTACTTC. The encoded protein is CASSATGGAAYEQYF.

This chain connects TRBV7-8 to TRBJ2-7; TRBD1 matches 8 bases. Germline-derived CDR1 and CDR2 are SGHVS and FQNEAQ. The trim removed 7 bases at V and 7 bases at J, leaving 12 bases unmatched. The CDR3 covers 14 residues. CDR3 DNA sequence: TGTGCCAGCACCCCAGGGACAGGAAACTCTGAGCAGTACTTC. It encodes CASTPGTGNSEQYF.

DNA of the CDR3: TGCGCCAGCAGTGAAGGTCCGGACAGGGATGTTCAAGAGACCCAGTACTTC. Translated, it gives CASSEGPDRDVQETQYF. The rearrangement uses TRBV10-1 and TRBJ2-5; 8 bases fit TRBD1. This CDR3 region has 17 residues. J was trimmed by 2 bases and V by 3 bases; bases with no gene match: 11. Germline lookup yields CDR1 WNHNN and CDR2 SYGVQD (reference sequence).

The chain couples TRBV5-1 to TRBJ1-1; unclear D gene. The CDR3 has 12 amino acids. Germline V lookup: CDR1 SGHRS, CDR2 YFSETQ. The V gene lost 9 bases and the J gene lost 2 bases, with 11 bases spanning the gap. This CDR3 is CATGPDNTEAFF. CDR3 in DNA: TGCGCCACCGGGCCGGATAACACTGAAGCTTTCTTT.

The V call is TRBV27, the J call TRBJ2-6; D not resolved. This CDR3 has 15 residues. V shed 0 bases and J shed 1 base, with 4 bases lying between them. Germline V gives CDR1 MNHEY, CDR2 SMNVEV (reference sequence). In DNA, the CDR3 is TGTGCCAGCAGTTTATCTTGGTCTGGGGCCAACGTCCTGACTTTC. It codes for CASSLSWSGANVLTF.

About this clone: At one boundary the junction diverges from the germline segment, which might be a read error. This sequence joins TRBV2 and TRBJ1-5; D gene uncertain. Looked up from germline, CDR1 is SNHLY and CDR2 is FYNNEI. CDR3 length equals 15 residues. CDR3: CASSVRGVGNQSQHF. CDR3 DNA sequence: TGTGCCAGCAGCGTGCGGGGAGTTGGCAATCAGTCCCAGCATTTT.

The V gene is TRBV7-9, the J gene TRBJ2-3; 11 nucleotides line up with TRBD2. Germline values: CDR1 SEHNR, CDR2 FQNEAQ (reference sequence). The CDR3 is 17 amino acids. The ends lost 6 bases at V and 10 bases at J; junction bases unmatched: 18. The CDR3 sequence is CASSSPPGTSGRLAQYF. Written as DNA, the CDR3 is TGTGCCAGCAGTTCCCCCCCCGGGACTAGCGGACGATTGGCGCAGTATTTT. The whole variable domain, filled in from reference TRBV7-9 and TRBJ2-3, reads DTGVSQNPRHKITKRGQNVTFRCDPISEHNRLYWYRQTLGQGPEFLTYFQNEAQLEKSRLLSDRFSAERPKGSFSTLEIQRTEQGDSAMYLCASSSPPGTSGRLAQYFGPGTRLTVL.

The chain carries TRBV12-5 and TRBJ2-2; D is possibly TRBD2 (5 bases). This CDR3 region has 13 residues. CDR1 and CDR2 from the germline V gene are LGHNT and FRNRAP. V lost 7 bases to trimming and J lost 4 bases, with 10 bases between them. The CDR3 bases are TGTGCTAGTGAAGCGGCCACCACCGGGGAGCTGTTTTTT. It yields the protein CASEAATTGELFF. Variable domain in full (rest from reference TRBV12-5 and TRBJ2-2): DARVTQTPRHKVTEMGQEVTMRCQPILGHNTVFWYRQTMMQGLELLAYFRNRAPLDDSGMPKDRFSAEMPDATLATLKIQPSEPRDSAVYFCASEAATTGELFFGEGSRLTVL.

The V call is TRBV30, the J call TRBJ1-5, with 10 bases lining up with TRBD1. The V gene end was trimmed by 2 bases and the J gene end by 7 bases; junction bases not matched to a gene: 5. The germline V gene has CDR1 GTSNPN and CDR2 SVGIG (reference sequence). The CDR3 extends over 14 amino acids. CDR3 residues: CAWSWGQGRQPQHF. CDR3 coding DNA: TGTGCCTGGAGTTGGGGACAGGGGAGGCAGCCCCAGCATTTT.

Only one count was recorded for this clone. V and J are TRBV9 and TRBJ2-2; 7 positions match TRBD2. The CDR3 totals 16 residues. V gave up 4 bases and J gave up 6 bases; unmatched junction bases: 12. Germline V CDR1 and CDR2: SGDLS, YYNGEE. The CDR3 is CASSQGTMSSAGELFF. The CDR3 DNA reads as TGTGCCAGCAGCCAAGGGACTATGAGTAGCGCCGGGGAGCTGTTTTTT.

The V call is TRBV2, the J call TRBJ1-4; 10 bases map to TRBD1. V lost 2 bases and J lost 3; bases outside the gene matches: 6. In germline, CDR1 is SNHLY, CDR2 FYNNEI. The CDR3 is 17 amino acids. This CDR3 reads CASSERGTGVANEKLFF. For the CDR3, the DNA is TGTGCCAGCAGTGAACGCGGGACAGGGGTTGCTAATGAAAAACTGTTTTTT.

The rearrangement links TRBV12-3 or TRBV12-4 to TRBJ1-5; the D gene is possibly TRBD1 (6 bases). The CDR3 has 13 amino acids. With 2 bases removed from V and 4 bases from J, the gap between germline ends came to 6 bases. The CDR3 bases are TGTGCCAGCAGTTTAAGGGGGAATCAGCCCCAGCATTTT. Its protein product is CASSLRGNQPQHF.

The chain's CDR3 is CTSSQDLRLAGGCEQYF. The CDR3 coding sequence is TGCACCAGCAGCCAAGATCTCCGACTAGCGGGAGGGTGCGAGCAGTACTTC. The chain recombines TRBV1 with TRBJ2-7; the table's D call, TRBD2, was not checked against the DNA. TRBV1 is tagged as a pseudogene. This CDR3 comprises 17 residues.

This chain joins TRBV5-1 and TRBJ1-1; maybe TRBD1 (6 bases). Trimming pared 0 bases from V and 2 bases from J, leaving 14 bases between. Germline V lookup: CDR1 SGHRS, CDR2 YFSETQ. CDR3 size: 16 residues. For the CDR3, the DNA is TGCGCCAGCAGCTTGGAGGCGGACAGAGTCAACACTGAAGCTTTCTTT. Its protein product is CASSLEADRVNTEAFF.

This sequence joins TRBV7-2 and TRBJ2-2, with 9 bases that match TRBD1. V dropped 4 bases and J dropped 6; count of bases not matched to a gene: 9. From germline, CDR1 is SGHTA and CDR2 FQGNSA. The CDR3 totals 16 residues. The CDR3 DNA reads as TGTGCCAGCAGCTCGCCCACAGGGGGCGCAGCCGGGGAGCTGTTTTTT. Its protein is CASSSPTGGAAGELFF.

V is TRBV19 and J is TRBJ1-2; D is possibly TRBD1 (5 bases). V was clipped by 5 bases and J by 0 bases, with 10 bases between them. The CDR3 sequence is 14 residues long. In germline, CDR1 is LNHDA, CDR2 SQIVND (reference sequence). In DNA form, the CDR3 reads TGTGCCAGTAGTGGGGACGGAACTAACTATGGCTACACCTTC. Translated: CASSGDGTNYGYTF.

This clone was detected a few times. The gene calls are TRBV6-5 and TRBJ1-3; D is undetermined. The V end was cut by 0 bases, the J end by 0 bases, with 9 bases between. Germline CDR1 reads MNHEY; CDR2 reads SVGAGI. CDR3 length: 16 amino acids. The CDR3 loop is CASSYSGRISGNTIYF. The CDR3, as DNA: TGTGCCAGCAGTTACTCAGGCCGAATCTCTGGAAACACCATATATTTT.

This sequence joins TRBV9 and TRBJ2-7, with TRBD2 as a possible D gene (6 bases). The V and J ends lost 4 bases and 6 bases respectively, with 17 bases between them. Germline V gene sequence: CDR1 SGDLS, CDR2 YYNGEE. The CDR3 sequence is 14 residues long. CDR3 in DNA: TGTGCCAGCAGCCTTGGGGGGAGTCAGGGCGAGCAGTACTTC. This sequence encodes CASSLGGSQGEQYF.

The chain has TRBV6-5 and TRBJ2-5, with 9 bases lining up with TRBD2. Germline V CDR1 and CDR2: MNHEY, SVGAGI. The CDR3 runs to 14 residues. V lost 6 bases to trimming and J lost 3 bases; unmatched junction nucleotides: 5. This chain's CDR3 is CASRSSGRKETQYF. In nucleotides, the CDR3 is TGTGCCAGCAGATCAAGCGGGAGGAAAGAGACCCAGTACTTC.

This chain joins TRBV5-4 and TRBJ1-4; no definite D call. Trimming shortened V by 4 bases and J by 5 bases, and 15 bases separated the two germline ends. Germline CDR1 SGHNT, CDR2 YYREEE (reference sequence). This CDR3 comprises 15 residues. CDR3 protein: CASSPDLFGNEKLFF. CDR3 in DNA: TGTGCCAGCAGCCCAGACCTCTTCGGGAATGAAAAACTGTTTTTT. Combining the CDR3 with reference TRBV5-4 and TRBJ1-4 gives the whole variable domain ETGVTQSPTHLIKTRGQQVTLRCSSQSGHNTVSWYQQALGQGPQFIFQYYREEENGRGNFPPRFSGLQFPNYSSELNVNALELDDSALYLCASSPDLFGNEKLFFGSGTQLSVL.

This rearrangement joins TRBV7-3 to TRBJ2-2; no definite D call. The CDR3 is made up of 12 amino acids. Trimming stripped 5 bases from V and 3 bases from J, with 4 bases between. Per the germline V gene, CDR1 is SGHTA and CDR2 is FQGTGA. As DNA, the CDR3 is TGTGCCAGCAGCACCTACACCGGGGAGCTGTTTTTT. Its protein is CASSTYTGELFF. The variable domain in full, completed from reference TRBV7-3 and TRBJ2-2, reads GAGVSQTPSNKVTEKGKYVELRCDPISGHTALYWYRQSLGQGPEFLIYFQGTGAADDSGLPNDRFFAVRPEGSVSTLKIQRTERGDSAVYLCASSTYTGELFFGEGSRLTVL.

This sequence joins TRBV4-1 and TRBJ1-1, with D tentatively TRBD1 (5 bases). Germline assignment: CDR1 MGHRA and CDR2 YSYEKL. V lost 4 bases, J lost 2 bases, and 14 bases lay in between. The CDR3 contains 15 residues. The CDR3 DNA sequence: TGCGCCAGCAGCCCCACCGGGACTCTAAACACTGAAGCTTTCTTT. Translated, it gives CASSPTGTLNTEAFF.

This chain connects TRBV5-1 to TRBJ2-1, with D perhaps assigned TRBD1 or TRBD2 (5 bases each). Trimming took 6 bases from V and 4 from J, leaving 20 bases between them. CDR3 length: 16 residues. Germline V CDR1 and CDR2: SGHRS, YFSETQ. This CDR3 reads CASIHSWGRNYNEQFF. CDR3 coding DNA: TGCGCCAGCATCCACAGCTGGGGACGGAATTACAATGAGCAGTTCTTC.

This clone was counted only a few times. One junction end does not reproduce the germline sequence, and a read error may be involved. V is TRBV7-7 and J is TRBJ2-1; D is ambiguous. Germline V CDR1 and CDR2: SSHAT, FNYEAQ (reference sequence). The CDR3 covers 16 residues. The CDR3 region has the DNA TGTGCTAGCAGCTTATCTCGGATTCCCTCCTACAATGAGCAGTTCTTC. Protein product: CASSLSRIPSYNEQFF.